The 10 T cell receptor beta chains in this list originate from one sample, sequenced in a study of cytomegalovirus exposure and HLA in healthy donors. The PCR was carried out with 60 Vbeta primers and 13 Jbeta primers. Sequencing was performed with immunoSEQ multiplex PCR; in TCRdb, only in-frame clones are kept and a portion is missing. The table has 250,000 to 350,000 clones, roughly 80% seen once. The sequenced sample consisted of PBMCs. The receptors were sampled from a girl aged 2 to 10 in good health and CMV-seronegative.

The count of this clone is one. The J gene is TRBJ2-7, the V gene TRBV5-1, with D tentatively TRBD1 (6 bases). Per the germline V gene, CDR1 is SGHRS and CDR2 is YFSETQ. With 2 bases removed from V and 6 bases from J, the gap between germline ends came to 21 bases. This CDR3 contains 16 residues. CDR3 region: CASSLTYRARVPEQYF. The CDR3 DNA reads TGCGCCAGCAGCTTAACTTACAGGGCAAGGGTACCCGAGCAGTACTTC.

V and J are TRBV5-1 and TRBJ2-7, with 7 bases identical to TRBD2. The CDR3 is 14 residues long. V was clipped by 2 bases and J by 3 bases; unmatched bases: 5. Germline V gene data show CDR1 as SGHRS and CDR2 as YFSETQ. CDR3 coding DNA: TGCGCCAGCAGCTTCAGCGGGGATTACTACGAGCAGTACTTC. This sequence encodes CASSFSGDYYEQYF. The full variable domain, with the rest looked up from reference TRBV5-1 and TRBJ2-7, is KAGVTQTPRYLIKTRGQQVTLSCSPISGHRSVSWYQQTPGQGLQFLFEYFSETQRNKGNFPGRFSGRQFSNSRSEMNVSTLELGDSALYLCASSFSGDYYEQYFGPGTRLTVT.

This chain joins TRBV19 and TRBJ2-1, with 11 bases aligning to TRBD2. Trimming removed 7 bases from V and 10 bases from J; junction bases left unmatched: 6. Germline V lookup: CDR1 LNHDA, CDR2 SQIVND (reference sequence). There are 13 residues in the CDR3. Here the CDR3 DNA reads TGTGCCAGTAAGACTAGCGGGGTTCGGGAGCAGTTCTTC. It translates to CASKTSGVREQFF.

The J gene is TRBJ1-1, the V gene TRBV4-2; a possible D gene is TRBD1 (5 bases). Germline CDR1 is LGHNA and CDR2 is YNFKEQ. Trimming cost V 0 bases and J 4 bases, with 12 bases left between them. The CDR3 extends over 15 amino acids. The CDR3 DNA is TGTGCCAGCAGCCAAGATGGGGCGGGGGTCACTGAAGCTTTCTTT. Amino acid sequence: CASSQDGAGVTEAFF.

This clone was seen a single time. Relative to the germline gene, one junction end is altered; a read error may explain this. The chain recombines TRBV7-9 with TRBJ2-5; 7 bases align to TRBD1. This CDR3 is built from 11 residues. Germline-derived CDR1 and CDR2 are SEHNR and FQNEAQ (reference sequence). Written as DNA, the CDR3 is TGTGCCAGCAGCTACGGACAGGCTCGAGACTTC. Amino acid sequence: CASSYGQARDF.

This clone occurred a few times. V and J are TRBV12-5 and TRBJ2-1; 7 bases agree with TRBD2. This CDR3 is built from 16 residues. CDR1 is LGHNT, CDR2 FRNRAP, per germline. V was pared by 0 bases and J by 4 bases, with 6 bases of the junction left unmatched. The CDR3 here is CASGLVLAEPYNEQFF. The CDR3 DNA reads as TGTGCTAGTGGTTTGGTCCTAGCGGAACCTTACAATGAGCAGTTCTTC. The full variable domain, in which reference TRBV12-5 and TRBJ2-1 provide the parts outside the CDR3, is DARVTQTPRHKVTEMGQEVTMRCQPILGHNTVFWYRQTMMQGLELLAYFRNRAPLDDSGMPKDRFSAEMPDATLATLKIQPSEPRDSAVYFCASGLVLAEPYNEQFFGPGTRLTVL.

The chain uses TRBV9 and TRBJ2-3, with D hard to call. The CDR3 loop spans 10 amino acids. The germline CDR1 and CDR2 sequences are SGDLS and YYNGEE. V lost 4 bases and J 8 bases, leaving 5 bases between the germline ends. In DNA form, the CDR3 reads TGTGCCAGCAGCTCTCGTACGCAGTATTTT. Translated: CASSSRTQYF.

The V gene is TRBV5-1, the J gene TRBJ1-1; no reliable D call. The V end lost 0 bases, the J end lost 1 base, and 13 bases lay between the germline ends. Germline V lookup: CDR1 SGHRS, CDR2 YFSETQ. The CDR3 contains 16 residues. This CDR3 reads CASSLARGHENTEAFF. DNA for the CDR3: TGCGCCAGCAGCTTGGCCCGGGGTCATGAGAACACTGAAGCTTTCTTT.

The chain's CDR3 is CASSQGLVNTEAFF. The DNA of the CDR3 is TGCGCCAGCAGCCAAGGGCTGGTGAACACTGAAGCTTTCTTT. This chain uses TRBV4-1 with TRBJ1-1; D is uncertain. Germline V gene lookup returns CDR1 MGHRA and CDR2 YSYEKL. The CDR3 has 14 residues. Trimming took off 1 base at V and 0 bases at J, with 6 bases between the two ends.

The V call is TRBV12-5, the J call TRBJ1-6, with no clear D. Trimming left V 1 base short and J 5 bases short, with 9 bases between. The CDR3 runs 15 residues. Per the germline V gene, CDR1 is LGHNT and CDR2 is FRNRAP. CDR3 nucleotide sequence: TGTGCTAGTGGTTTGGGGCAGGTTGATAATTCACCCCTCCACTTT. Translation gives CASGLGQVDNSPLHF.